These T cell receptor beta chains were read from a single sample in a study of radiation and T cells in renal cell carcinoma. Sequencing used immunoSEQ multiplex PCR; TCRdb keeps in-frame clones, though not all of them. Among about 16,000 clones listed, about half were seen once. The starting material was tumor tissue, obtained from a patient whose treatment included radiotherapy and nephrectomy. All receptors come from a woman aged 60-75 years with renal cell carcinoma. The CDR3 runs from the conserved cysteine through the conserved F or W. A D gene is named only where the DNA matches it firmly. Clone sizes are given selectively: once, few, many, or a class where the clone is expanded.

V gene	clone size	CDR3 length	J gene	D gene	CDR3 DNA	CDR3 protein
TRBV29-1	NA	16	TRBJ2-3	NA	TGCAGCGTTGAAGTATCGGGACCTCTTAGCACAGATACGCAGTATTTT	CSVEVSGPLSTDTQYF
TRBV27	NA	13	TRBJ1-2	TRBD1	TGTGCCAGCAGGGAACAGGGGGCGGATGGCTACACCTTC	CASREQGADGYTF
TRBV27	NA	13	TRBJ2-2	NA	TGTGCCAGCAGTCCATGGGGGGCCGGGGAGCTGTTTTTT	CASSPWGAGELFF
TRBV9	NA	16	TRBJ2-5	NA	TGTGCCAGCAGCGGGGGTGTTAGCGGCTCCCGAGAGACCCAGTACTTC	CASSGGVSGSRETQYF
TRBV18	NA	17	TRBJ1-5	NA	TGTGCCAGCTCTCCGACCCGCAGGGGCAGTAGCAATCAGCCCCAGCATTTT	CASSPTRRGSSNQPQHF
TRBV19	NA	15	TRBJ2-7	TRBD1	TGTGCCAGTAGTTTCCCGGGACAGGGGACCTACGAGCAGTACTTC	CASSFPGQGTYEQYF
TRBV19	NA	16	TRBJ1-1	TRBD1	TGTGCCAGTAGCCCACGGGACAGTGCTATGAACACTGAAGCTTTCTTT	CASSPRDSAMNTEAFF
TRBV11-2	many	12	TRBJ2-2	NA	TGTGCCAGCAGCTTAGTCGCCGGGGAGCTGTTTTTT	CASSLVAGELFF
TRBV4-2	many	15	TRBJ2-7	TRBD1	TGTGCCAGCAGCCTTCGGCCGGGACAGGGTGCCGAGCAGTACTTC	CASSLRPGQGAEQYF
TRBV29-1	many	14	TRBJ2-3	NA	TGCAGCGTTGACCGAGACAGAAACACAGATACGCAGTATTTT	CSVDRDRNTDTQYF
TRBV27	few	14	TRBJ1-2	TRBD1	TGTGCCAGCAGTTCGGGGGGACAGAACTATGGCTACACCTTC	CASSSGGQNYGYTF
TRBV2	NA	15	TRBJ1-2	NA	TGTGCCAGCAGTGAAATAAGGGGTACGGGGTATGGCTACACCTTC	CASSEIRGTGYGYTF
TRBV9	NA	16	TRBJ2-3	TRBD2	TGTGCCAGCAGCGTAGCGGCGGGGGGGAAGGCAGATACGCAGTATTTT	CASSVAAGGKADTQYF
TRBV13	NA	15	TRBJ2-1	TRBD2	TGTGCCAGCAGCTTACGGGGCGGGAGGGCCTATGAGCAGTTCTTC	CASSLRGGRAYEQFF